Below, 28 T cell receptor beta chains from the same sample are listed, as sequenced in a study of blood T cell repertoires in COVID-19 (TCRdb year 2020). Library preparation was by the immunoSEQ multiplex PCR assay. TCRdb took this table from immuneACCESS and kept in-frame rearrangements with V and J called. Such tables lack part of the clones; where checked against another copy, unresolved V genes explain under half of the gap, and the rest is unexplained. The sample contains about 160,000 clones, approximately 84% of them found a single time. The ten largest clones take up roughly 20% of the sample. Material: peripheral blood. These receptor sequences come from a woman of 80 years or more with acute or convalescent COVID-19.

The chain recombines TRBV2 with TRBJ2-3, with D possibly matching TRBD2 (5 bases). With 7 bases removed from V and 2 bases from J, the gap between germline ends came to 10 bases. The CDR3 spans 13 residues. The germline V gene has CDR1 SNHLY and CDR2 FYNNEI. This CDR3 is CASTSGITDTQYF. The CDR3 DNA sequence: TGTGCCAGCACATCGGGGATCACAGATACGCAGTATTTT.

The rearrangement joins TRBV21-1 to TRBJ1-1. TRBV21-1 is recorded as a pseudogene. This CDR3 contains 14 residues. The CDR3 here is CASSKARANTEAFF. The CDR3 DNA reads TGTGCCAGCAGCAAAGCGAGGGCGAACACTGAAGCTTTCTTT.

The genes are TRBV14 and TRBJ2-1, with TRBD2 identical over 9 bases. The CDR3 is made up of 21 amino acids. Germline V gene lookup returns CDR1 SGHDN and CDR2 FVKESK. Losses at the gene ends were 4 bases for V and 0 bases for J; bases not matched to a gene: 19. CDR3 coding DNA: TGTGCCAGCAGCCCTCAATCCCACCGGGGTAGCGGGAGACTCTCCTACAATGAGCAGTTCTTC. Residues: CASSPQSHRGSGRLSYNEQFF.

This clone was seen only a few times. This chain uses TRBV12-2 with TRBJ1-4; the table calls TRBD1, which could not be checked here. TRBV12-2 is a documented pseudogene. This CDR3 comprises 19 residues. CDR3 loop: CASRRPPTRRNATNEKLFF. The CDR3 DNA reads as TGTGCAAGTCGCCGTCCCCCCACACGCCGAAATGCAACTAATGAAAAACTGTTTTTT.

The V call is TRBV10-3, the J call TRBJ1-1; D may be TRBD1 (5 bases). Deletions cut 3 bases from V and 4 bases from J, with 21 bases between. The length of the CDR3 is 17 residues. Germline CDR1 reads ENHRY; CDR2 reads SYGVKD. This CDR3 reads CAISDPRAAGGATEAFF. The CDR3 nucleotides are TGTGCCATCAGTGACCCCCGGGCAGCCGGAGGGGCCACTGAAGCTTTCTTT.

This sequence joins TRBV18 and TRBJ2-1, with D uncertain. The CDR3 has 11 residues. Per the germline V gene, CDR1 is KGHSH and CDR2 is LQKENI. V was trimmed by 6 bases and J by 8 bases, leaving 8 bases between them. The CDR3 loop is CASSIEYEQFF. The DNA of the CDR3 is TGTGCCAGCTCGATTGAGTATGAGCAGTTCTTC.

The chain has TRBV2 and TRBJ1-2; D possibly corresponds to TRBD1 (6 bases). CDR3 length equals 15 residues. Trimming took off 6 bases at V and 4 bases at J, with 18 bases between the two ends. Germline V gene data show CDR1 as SNHLY and CDR2 as FYNNEI. CDR3 loop: CASRSQSTGIYGYTF. The CDR3 DNA reads as TGTGCCAGCAGGTCCCAATCGACAGGCATCTATGGCTACACCTTC.

The table lists this clone with a count of one. The chain couples TRBV5-5 to TRBJ1-2; 8 nucleotides line up with TRBD1. CDR3 size: 14 residues. The V gene's germline CDR1 is SGHKS and CDR2 YYEKEE (reference sequence). Germline trimming cut 2 bases from V and 3 bases from J; bases unmatched to any gene: 3. The CDR3 region has the DNA TGTGCCAGCAGCTTCGCGACAGGGGACTATGGCTACACCTTC. Its protein product is CASSFATGDYGYTF.

V is TRBV4-3 and J is TRBJ1-1, with 7 nucleotides matching TRBD1. V lost 0 bases, J lost 11 bases, and 9 bases stayed unmatched. Germline V gene sequence: CDR1 LGHNA, CDR2 YSLEER. This CDR3 has 14 residues. The CDR3, as DNA: TGCGCCAGCAGCCAAGACCGGGCTACAGGGGAGGCTTTCTTT. Amino acids: CASSQDRATGEAFF.

The DNA of the CDR3 is TGTGCCAGCAGCCTAACTAGCGGGAGTCACAATGAGCAGTTCTTC. As protein: CASSLTSGSHNEQFF. The V call is TRBV5-4, the J call TRBJ2-1, with 11 bases that match TRBD2. The germline V gene has CDR1 SGHNT and CDR2 YYREEE (reference sequence). The CDR3 consists of 15 residues. With V trimmed by 4 bases and J by 5 bases, 5 bases remained unmatched.

The CDR3 nucleotides read TGTGCCAGCAGTTTGTTTCGGAGCAATGAGCAGTTCTTC. Translation gives CASSLFRSNEQFF. The chain couples TRBV27 to TRBJ2-1; no firm D call. CDR1 and CDR2 from the germline V gene are MNHEY and SMNVEV (reference sequence). The V end lost 3 bases, the J end lost 6 bases, and 9 bases lay between the germline ends. This CDR3 region has 13 residues.

The chain has TRBV12-3 or TRBV12-4 and TRBJ1-1; D ambiguous. The CDR3 spans 11 residues. V shed 3 bases and J shed 5 bases, with 4 bases lying between them. The CDR3 sequence is CASSFRTEAFF. As DNA, the CDR3 is TGTGCCAGCAGTTTTCGTACTGAAGCTTTCTTT.

The V gene is TRBV2, the J gene TRBJ1-6; 7 bases fit TRBD1. The germline gives CDR1 SNHLY, CDR2 FYNNEI. V shed 3 bases and J 7 bases; nucleotides not matched to a gene: 6. The CDR3 is made up of 15 amino acids. The CDR3 here is CASSDLGQPNSPLHF. The CDR3 DNA follows: TGTGCCAGCAGTGATCTGGGACAGCCCAATTCACCCCTCCACTTT.

The chain combines TRBV4-1 with TRBJ2-1; perhaps TRBD2 as D (6 bases). With 1 base removed from V and 5 bases from J, the gap between germline ends came to 12 bases. The CDR3 consists of 15 residues. Per the germline V gene, CDR1 is MGHRA and CDR2 is YSYEKL. The CDR3 spells CASSQAEGGHNEQFF. As DNA, the CDR3 is TGCGCCAGCAGCCAAGCGGAGGGAGGCCACAATGAGCAGTTCTTC.

The rearrangement links TRBV4-1 to TRBJ2-5; 10 bases line up with TRBD1. The V gene end was trimmed by 4 bases and the J gene end by 5 bases; junction bases not matched to a gene: 7. The CDR3 spans 15 residues. Per the germline V gene, CDR1 is MGHRA and CDR2 is YSYEKL. CDR3 coding DNA: TGCGCCAGCAGCCCCACGACAGGGGGCTACGAGACCCAGTACTTC. Translated, it gives CASSPTTGGYETQYF.

The chain is built from TRBV19 and TRBJ1-5; TRBD1 is a possible D gene (5 bases). V gave up 3 bases and J gave up 0 bases, with 15 bases separating them. The CDR3 has 17 amino acids. The germline V gene has CDR1 LNHDA and CDR2 SQIVND (reference sequence). The CDR3 DNA reads TGTGCCAGTAGTATCTTTAGGGGCCTCAATAGCAATCAGCCCCAGCATTTT. It specifies CASSIFRGLNSNQPQHF.

V usage is TRBV27 and J usage is TRBJ1-1; 8 positions agree with TRBD1. With V trimmed by 5 bases and J by 4 bases, 9 bases remained unmatched. CDR1 is MNHEY, CDR2 SMNVEV, per germline (reference sequence). The CDR3 spans 15 residues. CDR3: CASSRGQVMGTEAFF. Here the CDR3 DNA reads TGTGCCAGCAGTAGGGGACAGGTTATGGGCACTGAAGCTTTCTTT.

J is TRBJ2-7 and V is TRBV2; D is uncertain. The germline V gene has CDR1 SNHLY and CDR2 FYNNEI. The V end lost 3 bases, the J end lost 10 bases, and 10 bases lay between the germline ends. CDR3 length equals 11 residues. CDR3 sequence: CASSENLEQYF. The CDR3 nucleotides read TGTGCCAGCAGTGAGAACTTAGAACAGTACTTC.

The CDR3 loop is CASSFTGEDSYEQYF. CDR3 in DNA: TGTGCCAGCAGCTTCACAGGGGAGGATTCCTACGAGCAGTACTTC. V gene TRBV5-5 combines with J gene TRBJ2-7; D might be TRBD1 (7 bases). CDR3 length: 15 amino acids. Germline loops: CDR1 SGHKS, CDR2 YYEKEE (reference sequence). Deletions cut 2 bases from V and 1 base from J, with 13 bases between.

This rearrangement joins TRBV2 to TRBJ2-5; 12 bases are a match to TRBD2. This CDR3 contains 16 residues. Per germline, CDR1 SNHLY and CDR2 FYNNEI. The V segment lost 1 base and the J segment 2 bases; nucleotides outside the gene matches: 2. CDR3 nucleotide sequence: TGTGCCAGCAGTGAAGGGACTAGCGGGACTCAAGAGACCCAGTACTTC. It is translated as CASSEGTSGTQETQYF.

This clone was found a few times. The chain joins TRBV18 to TRBJ2-5; 9 bases align to TRBD1. This CDR3 has 16 residues. Germline-derived CDR1 and CDR2 are KGHSH and LQKENI. Trimming at V came to 2 bases and at J to 1 base, leaving 5 bases not matched to a gene. The CDR3: CASSPLTGGGQETQYF. The DNA for the CDR3 is TGTGCCAGCTCACCATTGACAGGGGGTGGCCAAGAGACCCAGTACTTC.

The sample holds one count of this clone. The V gene is TRBV7-9, the J gene TRBJ1-1, with unresolved D. The CDR3 is made up of 13 amino acids. Germline V gene sequence: CDR1 SEHNR, CDR2 FQNEAQ (reference sequence). Trimming stripped 1 base from V and 11 bases from J, with 14 bases between. CDR3 coding DNA: TGTGCCAGCAGCTTAGATTCCGCCGGGGTCGCTTTCTTT. This translates into CASSLDSAGVAFF. The variable domain in full, with the rest retrieved from reference TRBV7-9 and TRBJ1-1, is DTGVSQNPRHKITKRGQNVTFRCDPISEHNRLYWYRQTLGQGPEFLTYFQNEAQLEKSRLLSDRFSAERPKGSFSTLEIQRTEQGDSAMYLCASSLDSAGVAFFGQGTRLTVV.

This clone has more than one count but fewer than ten. The chain has TRBV7-9 and TRBJ2-3, with 7 positions matching TRBD1. Trimming at V came to 3 bases and at J to 6 bases, leaving 6 bases not matched to a gene. Germline values: CDR1 SEHNR, CDR2 FQNEAQ (reference sequence). The CDR3 totals 14 residues. The CDR3 loop is CASSFPGGLDTQYF. DNA for the CDR3: TGTGCCAGCAGCTTTCCAGGGGGATTGGATACGCAGTATTTT.

In its sample, this clone was seen once. The chain uses TRBV5-1 and TRBJ2-2; TRBD2 is a possible D gene (6 bases). The CDR3 has 14 amino acids. Germline V gives CDR1 SGHRS, CDR2 YFSETQ. V was cut by 5 bases and J by 8 bases, with 16 bases left in between. The CDR3 bases are TGCGCCAGCAGGCCCGGGACTGCCCTGGGGGAGCTGTTTTTT. Translated: CASRPGTALGELFF.

This clone was seen a few times. CDR3 amino acids: CASRGGTGGARPTNEKLFF. CDR3 in DNA: TGTGCCAGCAGGGGAGGGACAGGGGGCGCGCGGCCAACTAATGAAAAACTGTTTTTT. The rearrangement joins TRBV28 to TRBJ1-4, with 12 positions matching TRBD1. Germline V gene lookup returns CDR1 MDHEN and CDR2 SYDVKM. CDR3 size: 19 residues. J gave up 0 bases and V 6 bases, and 11 bases lay outside the gene matches.

This chain connects TRBV5-4 to TRBJ2-3; 7 positions match TRBD1. Trimming at V came to 4 bases and at J to 5 bases, leaving 10 bases not matched to a gene. The CDR3 length is 15 residues. Germline V lookup: CDR1 SGHNT, CDR2 YYREEE (reference sequence). The CDR3 coding sequence is TGTGCCAGCAGCCCTCGGGACAGTTCAGGAGATACGCAGTATTTT. It translates to CASSPRDSSGDTQYF.

The gene calls are TRBV2 and TRBJ2-1; TRBD1 might be the D (5 bases). The CDR3 is made up of 13 amino acids. Between the trimmed V and J ends, which lost 5 bases and 5 bases, there was a span of 10 bases. Germline loops: CDR1 SNHLY, CDR2 FYNNEI. Written as DNA, the CDR3 is TGTGCCAGCAGTAGGGGCCTGAACAATGAGCAGTTCTTC. Encoded protein: CASSRGLNNEQFF.

The gene calls are TRBV3-1 (or the pseudogene TRBV3-2) and TRBJ2-1, with 11 bases that match TRBD2. V shed 5 bases, J shed 7 bases, and the junction held 4 bases outside the gene matches. The V gene's germline CDR1 is LGHDT and CDR2 YNNKEL (reference sequence). The CDR3 is 14 amino acids. The CDR3 sequence is CASSKLAGENEQFF. The CDR3, as DNA: TGTGCCAGCAGCAAACTAGCGGGGGAGAATGAGCAGTTCTTC.